This entry describes one TCR beta chain. Its antigen is undetermined. This specimen comes from a study of T cells in Graves' hyperthyroidism and ophthalmopathy. Study-level findings and limits: Before onset, ophthalmopathy was predicted by the model a median around 6 months earlier.

Germline V gives CDR1 SGHDN, CDR2 FVKESK. The CDR3 totals 16 residues. The trim removed 1 base at V and 2 bases at J, leaving 8 bases unmatched. RNA transcripts gave rise to amplified TCR beta CDR3 regions. The HTBI primer set drove a first-round RT-PCR of the TCR CDR3. MiXCR, run by TCRdb on the multiplex PCR reads, gives a single entry per CDR3 protein. The sample has about 640,000 distinct CDR3 sequences; around 20% are singletons. Clinical Activity Scores of at least 3, NOSPECS grades of at least 4 and durations under 3 months characterized ophthalmopathy patients. Diagnosis rested on symptoms, serum thyroxine and TRAb, thyroid ultrasound, and orbital computed tomography. The PBMCs had their origin in 10 ml of fresh peripheral blood.

The chain carries TRBV14 and TRBJ2-7, with TRBD2 identical over 7 bases. The receptor's source is a man aged 25-40 years with Graves' ophthalmopathy. The material sequenced was blood. The CDR3 sequence is CASSQAISGLTYEQYF. DNA of the CDR3: TGTGCCAGCAGCCAAGCAATTAGCGGGTTGACCTACGAGCAGTACTTC.